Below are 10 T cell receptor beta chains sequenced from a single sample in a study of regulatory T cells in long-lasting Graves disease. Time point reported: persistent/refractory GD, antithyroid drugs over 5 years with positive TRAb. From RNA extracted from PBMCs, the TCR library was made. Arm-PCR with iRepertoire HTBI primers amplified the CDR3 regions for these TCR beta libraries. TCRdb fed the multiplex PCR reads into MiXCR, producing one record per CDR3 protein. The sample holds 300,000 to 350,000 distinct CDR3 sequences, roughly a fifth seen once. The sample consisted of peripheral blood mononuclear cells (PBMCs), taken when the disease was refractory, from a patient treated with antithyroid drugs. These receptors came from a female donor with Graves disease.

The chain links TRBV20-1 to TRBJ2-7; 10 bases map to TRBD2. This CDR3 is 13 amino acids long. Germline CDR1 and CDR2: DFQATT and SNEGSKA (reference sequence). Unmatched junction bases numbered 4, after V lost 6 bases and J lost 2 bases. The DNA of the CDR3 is TGCAGTGCGATTCTAGCGGGAGCCTACGAGCAGTACTTC. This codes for CSAILAGAYEQYF.

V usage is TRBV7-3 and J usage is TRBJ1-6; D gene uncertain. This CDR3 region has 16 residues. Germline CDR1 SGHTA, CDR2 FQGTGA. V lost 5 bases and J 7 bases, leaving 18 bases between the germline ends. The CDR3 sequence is CASSAHGGGRNSPLHF. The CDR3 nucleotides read TGTGCCAGCAGCGCCCACGGTGGCGGACGGAATTCACCCCTCCACTTT.

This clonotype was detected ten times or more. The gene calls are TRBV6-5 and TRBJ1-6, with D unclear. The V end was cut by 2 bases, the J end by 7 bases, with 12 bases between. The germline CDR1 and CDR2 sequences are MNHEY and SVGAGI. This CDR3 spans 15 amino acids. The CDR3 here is CASSYVAEYNSPLHF. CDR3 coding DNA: TGTGCCAGCAGTTACGTGGCAGAGTACAATTCACCCCTCCACTTT.

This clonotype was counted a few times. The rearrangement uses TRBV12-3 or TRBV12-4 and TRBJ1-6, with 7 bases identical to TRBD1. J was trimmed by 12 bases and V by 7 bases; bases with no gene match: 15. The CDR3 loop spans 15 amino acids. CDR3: CASTLRAGNRGPLHF. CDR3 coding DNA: TGTGCCAGCACCTTACGTGCGGGAAACAGGGGACCCCTCCACTTT.

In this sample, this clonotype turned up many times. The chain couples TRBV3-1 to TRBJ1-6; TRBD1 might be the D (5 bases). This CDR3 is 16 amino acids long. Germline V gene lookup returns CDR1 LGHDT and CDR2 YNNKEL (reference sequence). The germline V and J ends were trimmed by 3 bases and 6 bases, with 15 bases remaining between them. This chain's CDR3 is CASSHRGLLANSPLHF. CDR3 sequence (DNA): TGTGCCAGCAGCCACCGGGGACTCCTAGCTAATTCACCCCTCCACTTT.

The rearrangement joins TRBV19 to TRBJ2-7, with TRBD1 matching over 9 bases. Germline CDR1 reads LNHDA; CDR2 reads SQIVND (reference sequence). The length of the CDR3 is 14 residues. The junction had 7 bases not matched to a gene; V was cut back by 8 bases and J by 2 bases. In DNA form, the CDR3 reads TGTGCCAGTTCCTTCGGGACAGGGACCTACGAGCAGTACTTC. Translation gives CASSFGTGTYEQYF.

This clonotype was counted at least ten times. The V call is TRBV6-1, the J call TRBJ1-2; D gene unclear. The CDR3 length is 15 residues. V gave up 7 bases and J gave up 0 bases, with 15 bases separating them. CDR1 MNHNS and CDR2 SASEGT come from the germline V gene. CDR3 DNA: TGTGCCAGCATCCCCCCGGTGGGGTCTAACTATGGCTACACCTTC. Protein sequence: CASIPPVGSNYGYTF.

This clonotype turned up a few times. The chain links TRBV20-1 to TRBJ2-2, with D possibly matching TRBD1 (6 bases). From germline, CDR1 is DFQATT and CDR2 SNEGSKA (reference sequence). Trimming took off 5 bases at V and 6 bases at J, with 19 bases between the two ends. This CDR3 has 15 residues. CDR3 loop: CSAEPGQTNPGELFF. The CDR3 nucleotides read TGCAGTGCTGAACCGGGACAAACAAACCCCGGGGAGCTGTTTTTT.

CDR3 protein: CASSQVPLGPEGSYEQYF. CDR3 bases: TGCGCCAGCAGCCAAGTCCCGCTAGGGCCGGAAGGTTCCTACGAGCAGTACTTC. The rearrangement joins TRBV4-3 to TRBJ2-7; no clear D. The CDR3 sequence is 18 residues long. The V and J ends lost 1 base and 1 base respectively, with 20 bases between them. CDR1 LGHNA and CDR2 YSLEER come from the germline V gene.

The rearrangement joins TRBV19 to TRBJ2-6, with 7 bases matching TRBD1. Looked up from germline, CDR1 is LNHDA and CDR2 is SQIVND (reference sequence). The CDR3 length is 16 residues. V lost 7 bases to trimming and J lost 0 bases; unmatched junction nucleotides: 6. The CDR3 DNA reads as TGTGCCAGTACCGGGACAGCTATCTCTGGGGCCAACGTCCTGACTTTC. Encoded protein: CASTGTAISGANVLTF.